A single sample gave rise to the 8 T cell receptor beta chains below, sequenced in a study of blood T cells in healthy people across ages. A second about 7 to 12 cycle PCR used barcoded and J-beta primers. Via MiXCR, TCRdb re-called the 5' RACE reads, giving one row per CDR3 protein. The table shows approximately 580,000 distinct CDR3 sequences, with 24% occurring only once. This sample also belongs to another study, concerning T cells of mothers and their children.

Sequencing was performed on blood. Source of these receptors: a boy between 10 and 17 years old in good health.

This rearrangement joins TRBV5-1 to TRBJ2-5, with D tentatively TRBD1 (6 bases). The J call could be wrong; TRBJ2-7 is a better fit for the DNA end. This CDR3 has 16 amino acids. The germline V gene has CDR1 SGHRS and CDR2 YFSETQ. This chain's CDR3 is CASSGIGQWGSYEQYF. CDR3 coding DNA: TGCGCCAGCAGCGGGATCGGACAGTGGGGCTCCTACGAGCAGTACTTC.

V usage is TRBV20-1 and J usage is TRBJ2-1, with 10 positions matching TRBD2. The CDR3 has 15 amino acids. Germline loops: CDR1 DFQATT, CDR2 SNEGSKA (reference sequence). The V segment lost 3 bases and the J segment 2 bases; nucleotides outside the gene matches: 4. CDR3: CSASPSGRAYNEQFF. DNA of the CDR3: TGCAGTGCTAGCCCCAGCGGGAGGGCCTACAATGAGCAGTTCTTC.

This clonotype was counted between two and nine times. V is TRBV10-3 and J is TRBJ2-7, with 7 nucleotides matching TRBD1. Trimming at V came to 0 bases and at J to 5 bases, leaving 13 bases not matched to a gene. CDR1 is ENHRY and CDR2 is SYGVKD in the germline V gene. CDR3 length: 17 amino acids. CDR3 in amino acids: CAISESGTDRAVHEQYF. The CDR3, as DNA: TGTGCCATCAGTGAGTCAGGTACCGACAGGGCCGTCCACGAGCAGTACTTC.

This clonotype was observed many times. The CDR3 nucleotides are TGTGCCAGCAGCCGAGGACAGGGGGAGACCCAGTACTTC. Residues: CASSRGQGETQYF. The chain combines TRBV7-9 with TRBJ2-5; TRBD1 matches 9 bases. Germline V gene data show CDR1 as SEHNR and CDR2 as FQNEAQ (reference sequence). The CDR3 is 13 amino acids. V lost 5 bases to trimming and J lost 5 bases; unmatched junction nucleotides: 3.

The V call is TRBV5-1, the J call TRBJ2-7; TRBD1 agrees at 7 bases. Germline CDR1 is SGHRS and CDR2 is YFSETQ. With V trimmed by 3 bases and J by 7 bases, 10 bases remained unmatched. The CDR3 has 14 residues. The CDR3 nucleotides are TGCGCCAGCAGCTCTGGACAGGCCCCTCCTGAGCAGTACTTC. As protein: CASSSGQAPPEQYF.

The genes are TRBV20-1 and TRBJ2-7, with TRBD2 as a possible D gene (5 bases). The CDR3 totals 13 residues. Germline-derived CDR1 and CDR2 are DFQATT and SNEGSKA (reference sequence). V was cut by 5 bases and J by 6 bases, with 17 bases left in between. The CDR3 reads CSAHPGSASEQYF. DNA for the CDR3: TGCAGTGCTCATCCGGGATCGGCGAGCGAGCAGTACTTC.

This clonotype has only one observation. A read error may be the cause here, since a much bigger clone is one base away. The chain links TRBV7-9 to TRBJ2-1, with 11 positions matching TRBD2. Germline CDR1 and CDR2: SEHNR and FQNEAQ (reference sequence). This CDR3 comprises 16 residues. DNA of the CDR3: TGTGCCAGCAGCTCCACCAGGACTAGCGGGTCGGGGGAGCAGCTCTTC. It translates to CASSSTRTSGSGEQLF.

This clonotype turned up a few times. The chain uses TRBV3-1 and TRBJ1-2; the match to TRBD1 covers 10 bases. CDR1 is LGHDT and CDR2 is YNNKEL in the germline V gene (reference sequence). V was pared by 6 bases and J by 5 bases, with 6 bases of the junction left unmatched. The CDR3 loop spans 14 amino acids. CDR3 DNA: TGTGCCAGCAGGTCCGGGACAGGGGAATATGGCTACACCTTC. It yields the protein CASRSGTGEYGYTF. Full variable domain (rest looked up from reference TRBV3-1 and TRBJ1-2): DTAVSQTPKYLVTQMGNDKSIKCEQNLGHDTMYWYKQDSKKFLKIMFSYNNKELIINETVPNRFSPKSPDKAHLNLHINSLELGDSAVYFCASRSGTGEYGYTFGSGTRLTVV.